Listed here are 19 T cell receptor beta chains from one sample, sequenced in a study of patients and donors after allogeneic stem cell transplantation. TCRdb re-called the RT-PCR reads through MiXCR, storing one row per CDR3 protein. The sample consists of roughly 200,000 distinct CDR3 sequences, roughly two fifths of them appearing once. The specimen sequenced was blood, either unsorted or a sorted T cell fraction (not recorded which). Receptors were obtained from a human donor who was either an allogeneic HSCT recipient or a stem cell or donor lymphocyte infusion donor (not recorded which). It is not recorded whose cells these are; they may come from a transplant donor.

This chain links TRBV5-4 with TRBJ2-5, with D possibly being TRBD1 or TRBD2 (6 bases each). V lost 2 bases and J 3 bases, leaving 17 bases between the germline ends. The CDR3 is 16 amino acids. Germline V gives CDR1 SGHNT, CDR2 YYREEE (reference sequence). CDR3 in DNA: TGTGCCAGCAGCTTCGGGGGCTTCGGTCGGAAAGAGACCCAGTACTTC. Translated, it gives CASSFGGFGRKETQYF.

The CDR3 region has the DNA TGTGCCAGTAGTCACAGGGGGCGCTGGATATGGTATGGCTACACCTTC. Its translation is CASSHRGRWIWYGYTF. The chain is built from TRBV19 and TRBJ1-2; 9 positions agree with TRBD1. This CDR3 region has 16 residues. The V and J ends lost 5 bases and 5 bases, in that order; junction bases with no gene match: 12. Per the germline V gene, CDR1 is LNHDA and CDR2 is SQIVND (reference sequence).

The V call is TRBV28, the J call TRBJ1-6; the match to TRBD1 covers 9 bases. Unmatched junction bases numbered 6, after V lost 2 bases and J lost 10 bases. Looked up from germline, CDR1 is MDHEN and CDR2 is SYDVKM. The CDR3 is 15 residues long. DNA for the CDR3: TGTGCCAGCAGTTTACCGGGACAGGGCAACTCACCCCTCCACTTT. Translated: CASSLPGQGNSPLHF.

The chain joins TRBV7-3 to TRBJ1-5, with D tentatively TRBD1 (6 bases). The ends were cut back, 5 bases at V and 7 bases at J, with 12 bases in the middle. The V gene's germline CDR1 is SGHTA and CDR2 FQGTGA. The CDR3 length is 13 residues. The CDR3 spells CASSLGQGQPQHF. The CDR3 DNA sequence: TGTGCCAGCAGCCTAGGGCAGGGGCAGCCCCAGCATTTT.

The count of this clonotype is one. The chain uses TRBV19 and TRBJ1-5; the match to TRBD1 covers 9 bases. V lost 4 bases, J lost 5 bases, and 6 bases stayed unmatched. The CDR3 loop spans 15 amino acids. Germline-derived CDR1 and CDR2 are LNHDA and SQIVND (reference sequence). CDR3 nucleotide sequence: TGTGCCAGTAGTACGGGACAGGGCCTCGATCAGCCCCAGCATTTT. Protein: CASSTGQGLDQPQHF. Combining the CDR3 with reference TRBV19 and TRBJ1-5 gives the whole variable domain DGGITQSPKYLFRKEGQNVTLSCEQNLNHDAMYWYRQDPGQGLRLIYYSQIVNDFQKGDIAEGYSVSREKKESFPLTVTSAQKNPTAFYLCASSTGQGLDQPQHFGDGTRLSIL.

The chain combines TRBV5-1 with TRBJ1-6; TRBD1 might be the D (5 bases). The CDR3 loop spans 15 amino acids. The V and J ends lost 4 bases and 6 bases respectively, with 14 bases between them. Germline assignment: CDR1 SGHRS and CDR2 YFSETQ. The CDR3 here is CASSARTKGNSPLHF. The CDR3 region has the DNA TGCGCCAGCAGCGCCCGGACAAAGGGTAATTCACCCCTCCACTTT.

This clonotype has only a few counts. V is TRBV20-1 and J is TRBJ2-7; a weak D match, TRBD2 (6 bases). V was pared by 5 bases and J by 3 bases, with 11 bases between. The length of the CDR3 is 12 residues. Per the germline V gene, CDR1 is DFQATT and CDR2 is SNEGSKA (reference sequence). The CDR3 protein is CSAGRSGYEQYF. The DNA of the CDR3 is TGCAGTGCTGGCCGTAGCGGCTACGAGCAGTACTTC.

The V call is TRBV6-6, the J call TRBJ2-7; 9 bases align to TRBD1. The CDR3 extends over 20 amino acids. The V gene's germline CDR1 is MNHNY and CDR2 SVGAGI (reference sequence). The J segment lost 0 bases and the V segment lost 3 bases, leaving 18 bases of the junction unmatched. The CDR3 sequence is CASSYTQGQGRHTLSYEQYF. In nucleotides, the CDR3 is TGTGCCAGCAGTTATACCCAGGGACAGGGACGCCACACTCTCTCCTACGAGCAGTACTTC.

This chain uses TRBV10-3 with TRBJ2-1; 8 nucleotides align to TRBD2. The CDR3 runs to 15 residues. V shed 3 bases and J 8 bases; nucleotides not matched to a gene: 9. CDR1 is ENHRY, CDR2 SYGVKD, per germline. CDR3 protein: CAISDLVGGAHEQFF. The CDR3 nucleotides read TGTGCCATCAGTGATTTGGTCGGGGGGGCCCATGAGCAGTTCTTC.

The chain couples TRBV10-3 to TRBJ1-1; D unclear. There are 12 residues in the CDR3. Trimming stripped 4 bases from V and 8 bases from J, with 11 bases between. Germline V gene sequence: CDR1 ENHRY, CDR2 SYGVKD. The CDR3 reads CAISGPRQEAFF. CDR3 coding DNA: TGTGCCATCAGTGGGCCCCGGCAGGAAGCTTTCTTT.

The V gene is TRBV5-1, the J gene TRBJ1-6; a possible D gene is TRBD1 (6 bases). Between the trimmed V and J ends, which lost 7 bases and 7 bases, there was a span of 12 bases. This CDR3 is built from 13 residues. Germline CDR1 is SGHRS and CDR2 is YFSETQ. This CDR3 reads CASRTALNSPLHF. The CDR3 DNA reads TGCGCCAGCCGGACAGCACTAAATTCACCCCTCCACTTT.

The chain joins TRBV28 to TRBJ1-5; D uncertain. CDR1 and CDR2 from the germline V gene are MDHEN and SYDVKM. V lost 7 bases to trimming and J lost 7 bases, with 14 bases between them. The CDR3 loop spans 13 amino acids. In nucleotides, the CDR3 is TGTGCCAGCATAGATGGCGGGAACCAGCCCCAGCATTTT. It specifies CASIDGGNQPQHF.

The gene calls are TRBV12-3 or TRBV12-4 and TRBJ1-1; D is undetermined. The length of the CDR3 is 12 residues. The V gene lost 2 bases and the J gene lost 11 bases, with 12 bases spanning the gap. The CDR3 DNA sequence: TGTGCCAGCAGTTTAAACCTAGCGCGGGCTTTCTTT. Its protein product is CASSLNLARAFF.

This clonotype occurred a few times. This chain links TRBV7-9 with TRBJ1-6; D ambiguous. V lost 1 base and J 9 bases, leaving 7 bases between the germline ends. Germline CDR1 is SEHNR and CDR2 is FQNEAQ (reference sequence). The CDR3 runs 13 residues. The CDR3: CASSLGQTSPLHF. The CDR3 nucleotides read TGTGCCAGCAGCTTAGGGCAGACTTCACCCCTCCACTTT.

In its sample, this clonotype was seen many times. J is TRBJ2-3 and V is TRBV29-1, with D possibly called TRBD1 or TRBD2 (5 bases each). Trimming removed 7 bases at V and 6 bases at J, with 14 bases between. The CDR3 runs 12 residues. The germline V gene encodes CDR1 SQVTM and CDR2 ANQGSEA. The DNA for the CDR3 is TGCAGCGCCGATCCGGGGACGGATACGCAGTATTTT. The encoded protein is CSADPGTDTQYF.

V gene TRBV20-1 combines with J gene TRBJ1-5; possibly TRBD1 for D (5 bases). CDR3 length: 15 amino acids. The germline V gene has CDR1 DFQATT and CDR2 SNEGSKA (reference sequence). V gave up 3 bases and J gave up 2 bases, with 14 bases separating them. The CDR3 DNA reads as TGCAGTGCTAGGGCGGGGGGAAGCGGCAATCAGCCCCAGCATTTT. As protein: CSARAGGSGNQPQHF.

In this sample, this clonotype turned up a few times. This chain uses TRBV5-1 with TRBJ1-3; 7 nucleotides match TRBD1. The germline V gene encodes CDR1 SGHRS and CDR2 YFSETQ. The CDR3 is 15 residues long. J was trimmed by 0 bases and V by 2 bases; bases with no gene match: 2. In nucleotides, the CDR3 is TGCGCCAGCAGCTTCCAGGGGGACTCTGGAAACACCATATATTTT. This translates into CASSFQGDSGNTIYF.

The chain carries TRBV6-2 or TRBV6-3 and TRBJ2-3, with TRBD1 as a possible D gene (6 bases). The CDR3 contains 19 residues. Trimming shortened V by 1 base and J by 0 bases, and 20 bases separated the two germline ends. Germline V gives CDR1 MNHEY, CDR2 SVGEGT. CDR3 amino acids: CASSYFQTTGTSSTDTQYF. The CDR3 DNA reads TGTGCCAGCAGTTACTTTCAGACGACCGGGACATCTAGCACAGATACGCAGTATTTT.

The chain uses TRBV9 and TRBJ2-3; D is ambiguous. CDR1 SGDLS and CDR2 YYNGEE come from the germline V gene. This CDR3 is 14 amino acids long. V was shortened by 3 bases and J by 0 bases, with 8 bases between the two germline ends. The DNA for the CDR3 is TGTGCCAGCAGCGATAGCACTAGCACAGATACGCAGTATTTT. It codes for CASSDSTSTDTQYF.